This is a list of T cell receptor beta chains from one sample in a study of vaccination and CD4 T cells after COVID-19. TCRdb processed the PCR reads anew with MiXCR; each CDR3 protein has one entry. The sample holds about 25,000 distinct CDR3 sequences, roughly 34% seen once. What these receptors recognize is not known. The material was CD4+ T cells from blood, cultured in vitro, obtained about 7 months after SARS-CoV-2 vaccination. The source of these receptors is a human donor who had recovered from COVID-19. CDR3s include the opening cysteine and the closing phenylalanine or tryptophan.

J gene	V gene	CDR3 protein
TRBJ2-2	TRBV15	CATSRDRGRRSSPTGELFF
TRBJ2-1	TRBV29-1	CSVSSGSSYNEQFF
TRBJ2-6	TRBV20-1	CSARAQGLSGANVLTF
TRBJ2-2	TRBV10-1	CASSERTPGELFF
TRBJ2-7	TRBV6-1	CASTRRSSGQAHEQYF
TRBJ1-6	TRBV19	CATSDRDNSPLHF
TRBJ2-5	TRBV5-1	CASSWTSGRVVKTQYF
TRBJ2-2	TRBV4-1	CASKPWGSSGELFF
TRBJ2-7	TRBV28	CASSPGTSGSYEQYF
TRBJ2-4	TRBV7-9	CASTSGTGENIQYF
TRBJ2-1	TRBV12-3/TRBV12-4	CASSYGVRGQFF
TRBJ2-1	TRBV20-1	CSARLGLAGDKYNEQFF
TRBJ2-5	TRBV6-5	CASSYASSGIETQYF
TRBJ2-3	TRBV20-1	CSARDPFSSGRRADTQYF
TRBJ1-1	TRBV7-2	CASSQLDSRANTEAFF
TRBJ2-3	TRBV20-1	CSARPGLAGPTDTQYF